This record looks at one TCR beta chain sequence and its context. Authors' analysis steps: Estimation of nucleated cell counts was performed using reference gene primer amplification. Sequencing used immunoSEQ multiplex PCR; TCRdb keeps in-frame clones, though not all of them. V and J calls and clone size are those listed in that table; D and trimming were worked out from the DNA. The sample yields 70,000 to 80,000 clones, approximately 89% seen once. The sample comes from a study of blood T cell repertoires in COVID-19. Turning to the study itself: COVID-19 samples collected from the United States, Italy and Spain covered acute and convalescent phases. The cDNA or gDNA used as material had been derived from T cells, B-cell-depleted T cells, or PBMCs.

This TCR derives from a woman aged 55-69 years with acute or convalescent COVID-19. The sample was peripheral blood.

The CDR3 spells CASRSRGETQYF. The CDR3 DNA reads TGTGCCAGCAGATCCAGGGGGGAGACCCAGTACTTC. The V call is TRBV5-8, the J call TRBJ2-5; 7 positions agree with TRBD1. The CDR3 has 12 residues. Germline lookup yields CDR1 SGHTS and CDR2 YDEGEE. V lost 5 bases to trimming and J lost 5 bases; unmatched junction nucleotides: 3.